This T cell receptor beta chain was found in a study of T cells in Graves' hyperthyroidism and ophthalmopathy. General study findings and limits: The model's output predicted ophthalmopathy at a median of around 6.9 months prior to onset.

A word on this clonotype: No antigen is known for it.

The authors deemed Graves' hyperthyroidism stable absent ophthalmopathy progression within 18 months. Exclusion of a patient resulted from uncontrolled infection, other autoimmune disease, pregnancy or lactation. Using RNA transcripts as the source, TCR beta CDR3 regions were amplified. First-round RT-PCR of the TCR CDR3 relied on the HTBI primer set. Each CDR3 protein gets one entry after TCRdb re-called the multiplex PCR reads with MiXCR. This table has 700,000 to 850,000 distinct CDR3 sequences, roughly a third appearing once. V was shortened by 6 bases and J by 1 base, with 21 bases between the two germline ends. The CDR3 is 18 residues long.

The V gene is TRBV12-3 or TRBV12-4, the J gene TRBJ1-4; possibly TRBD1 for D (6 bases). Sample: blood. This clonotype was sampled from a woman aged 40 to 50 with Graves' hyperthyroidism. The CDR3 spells CASSQSPGGARTNEKLFF. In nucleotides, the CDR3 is TGTGCCAGCAGCCAATCTCCGGGGGGGGCGCGAACTAATGAAAAACTGTTTTTT.